The 3 T cell receptor beta chains in this list originate from one sample, sequenced in a study of human T cells and chemical hapten exposure. Time point specified: patch test 1, 2 weeks after DPC sensitization. Treatment in this sample: therapeutic diphenylcyclopropenone sensitization with weekly scalp DPC. TCRdb reprocessed the RACE reads with MiXCR, giving one entry per CDR3 protein. The sample includes fewer than 100,000 distinct CDR3 sequences, approximately 12% of them seen just once. The sample consisted of whole blood, taken in connection with sensitization to the hapten diphenylcyclopropenone (DPC). Every receptor here comes from a woman aged 60-75 years with alopecia areata. Some clones in this sample may be carry-over from other donors' samples.

With regard to this clonotype: The junction departs from germline at one end; a sequencing error may be responsible. This chain joins TRBV20-1 and TRBJ1-3, with D perhaps TRBD1 (6 bases). The CDR3 runs 15 residues. Germline loops: CDR1 DFQATT, CDR2 SNEGSKA (reference sequence). The CDR3 region is CSTRIGQGRGNTIYF. The CDR3 DNA is TGCAGTACTAGAATTGGGCAGGGGAGAGGAAACACCATATATTTT.

This clonotype was seen more than once but under ten times. V usage is TRBV10-2 and J usage is TRBJ2-1; the D is unclear. This CDR3 is 13 amino acids long. Germline CDR1 is WSHSY and CDR2 is SAAADI. With 4 bases removed from V and 5 bases from J, the gap between germline ends came to 9 bases. The CDR3 DNA follows: TGCGCCAGCAGTGCGTTCTCTGACAATGAGCAGTTCTTC. The encoded protein is CASSAFSDNEQFF.

The sample holds a few counts of this clonotype. The chain links TRBV18 to TRBJ2-1; TRBD1 matches at 9 bases. CDR1 and CDR2 from the germline V gene are KGHSH and LQKENI. This CDR3 contains 17 residues. With 2 bases clipped from V and 2 bases from J, the junction kept 7 bases outside the gene matches. The CDR3 here is CASSPTVGQGTYNEQFF. The CDR3, as DNA: TGTGCCAGCTCACCAACTGTGGGACAGGGTACCTACAATGAGCAGTTCTTC. The full variable domain, in which reference TRBV18 and TRBJ2-1 provide the parts outside the CDR3, is NAGVMQNPRHLVRRRGQEARLRCSPMKGHSHVYWYRQLPEEGLKFMVYLQKENIIDESGMPKERFSAEFPKEGPSILRIQQVVRGDSAAYFCASSPTVGQGTYNEQFFGPGTRLTVL.